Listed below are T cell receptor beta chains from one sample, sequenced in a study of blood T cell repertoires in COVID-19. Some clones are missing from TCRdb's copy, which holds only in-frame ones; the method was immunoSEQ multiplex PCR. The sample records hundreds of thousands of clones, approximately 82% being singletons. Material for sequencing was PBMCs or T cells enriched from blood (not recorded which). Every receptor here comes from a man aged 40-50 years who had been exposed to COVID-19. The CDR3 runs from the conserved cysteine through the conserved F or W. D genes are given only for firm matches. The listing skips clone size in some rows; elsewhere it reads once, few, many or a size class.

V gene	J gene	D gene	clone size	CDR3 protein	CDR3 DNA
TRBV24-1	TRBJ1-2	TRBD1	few	CATSDWDRHSLNYGYTF	TGTGCCACCAGTGACTGGGACAGACACAGCCTGAATTATGGCTACACCTTC
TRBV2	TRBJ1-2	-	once	CASSLGGYGYTF	TGTGCCAGCAGTTTGGGAGGCTATGGCTACACCTTC
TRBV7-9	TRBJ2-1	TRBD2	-	CASSLGTSGRRNEQFF	TGTGCCAGCAGCTTAGGGACTAGCGGGAGGAGAAATGAGCAGTTCTTC
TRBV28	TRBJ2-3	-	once	CASKATGGGRTDTQYF	TGTGCCAGCAAAGCCACAGGGGGCGGGAGGACAGATACGCAGTATTTT
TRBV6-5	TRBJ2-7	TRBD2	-	CASSYSASGTYEQYF	TGTGCCAGCAGTTACTCGGCTAGCGGTACCTACGAGCAGTACTTC
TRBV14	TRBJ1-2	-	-	CASSQVRGYGYTF	TGTGCCAGCAGCCAAGTGCGGGGGTATGGCTACACCTTC
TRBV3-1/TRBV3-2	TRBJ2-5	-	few	CASSQDRASGHRDF	TGTGCCAGCAGCCAAGATCGAGCTAGCGGACACAGGGACTTC
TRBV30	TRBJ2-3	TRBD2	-	CAWTRLAGRTDTQYF	TGTGCCTGGACCCGACTAGCGGGGCGCACAGATACGCAGTATTTT
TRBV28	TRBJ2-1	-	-	CASSLPRGGNEQFF	TGTGCCAGCAGTTTGCCCAGAGGGGGCAATGAGCAGTTCTTC
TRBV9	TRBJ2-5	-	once	CASSKTGNPLETQYF	TGTGCCAGCAGCAAGACTGGAAACCCCCTGGAGACCCAGTACTTC
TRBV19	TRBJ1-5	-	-	CASSIDPPRQPQHF	TGTGCCAGTAGTATAGACCCCCCCAGGCAGCCCCAGCATTTT
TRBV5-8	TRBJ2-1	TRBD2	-	CASSLAGGLGEQFF	TGTGCCAGCAGCCTAGCGGGAGGGTTAGGTGAGCAGTTCTTC
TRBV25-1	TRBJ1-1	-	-	CATSLRDRGTEAFF	TGTGCCACATCCCTCAGGGATCGAGGCACTGAAGCTTTCTTT
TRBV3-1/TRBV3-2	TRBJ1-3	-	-	CASSQDPDSYGNTIYF	TGTGCCAGCAGCCAAGATCCCGACAGTTACGGAAACACCATATATTTT
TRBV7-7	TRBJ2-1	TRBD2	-	CASSQTSGEGNEQFF	TGTGCTAGCAGCCAGACTAGCGGGGAGGGCAATGAGCAGTTCTTC
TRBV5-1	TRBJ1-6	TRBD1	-	CASSLATGGSPLHF	TGCGCCAGCAGCTTGGCGACAGGGGGTTCACCCCTCCACTTT
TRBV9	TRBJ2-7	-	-	CASSVGAGYTYEQYF	TGTGCCAGCAGCGTAGGGGCAGGATATACCTACGAGCAGTACTTC
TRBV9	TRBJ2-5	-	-	CASSFQVQETQYF	TGTGCCAGCAGCTTCCAGGTCCAAGAGACCCAGTACTTC
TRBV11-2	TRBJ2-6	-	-	CASSSGYRSGANVLTF	TGTGCCAGCAGCTCAGGGTACAGGTCTGGGGCCAACGTCCTGACTTTC
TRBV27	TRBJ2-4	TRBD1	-	CASSRLDRGTIQYF	TGTGCCAGCAGTCGGTTGGACAGGGGGACCATTCAGTACTTC
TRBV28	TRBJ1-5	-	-	CASTLLGGNQPQHF	TGTGCCAGCACCCTACTAGGGGGAAATCAGCCCCAGCATTTT
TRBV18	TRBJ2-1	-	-	CASSKGRQAGVGQKQNEQFF	TGTGCCAGCTCAAAGGGAAGACAGGCTGGAGTGGGGCAAAAGCAAAATGAGCAGTTCTTC
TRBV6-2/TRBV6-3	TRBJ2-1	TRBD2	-	CASSYSTTPHRTSGSYNEQFF	TGTGCCAGCAGTTACAGTACAACCCCCCACCGGACTAGCGGGAGCTACAATGAGCAGTTCTTC
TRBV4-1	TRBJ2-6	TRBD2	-	CASGLAGRSGANVLTF	TGCGCCAGCGGTCTAGCGGGCCGCTCTGGGGCCAACGTCCTGACTTTC
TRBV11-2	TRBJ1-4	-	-	CASSSSAANEKLFF	TGTGCCAGCAGCTCTTCTGCAGCTAATGAAAAACTGTTTTTT
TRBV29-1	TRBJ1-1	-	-	CSVGGTLNTEAFF	TGCAGCGTGGGGGGGACGTTGAACACTGAAGCTTTCTTT
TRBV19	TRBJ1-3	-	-	CASSMRGDTIYF	TGTGCCAGTAGTATGCGGGGGGACACCATATATTTT
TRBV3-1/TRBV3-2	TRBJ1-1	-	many	CASSRGQTEAFF	TGTGCCAGCAGCCGAGGACAGACTGAAGCTTTCTTT
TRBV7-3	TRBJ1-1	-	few	CASSFNKNTEAFF	TGTGCCAGCAGCTTTAACAAAAACACTGAAGCTTTCTTT
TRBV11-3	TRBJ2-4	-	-	CASSLGGNKNIQYF	TGTGCCAGCAGCTTAGGGGGCAACAAAAACATTCAGTACTTC
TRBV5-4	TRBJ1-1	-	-	CASSRETFTEAFF	TGTGCCAGCAGCCGTGAGACATTCACTGAAGCTTTCTTT
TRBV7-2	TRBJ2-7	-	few	CASSLVQGKYEQYF	TGTGCCAGCAGCTTAGTCCAGGGGAAGTACGAGCAGTACTTC
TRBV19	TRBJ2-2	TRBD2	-	CASSILPAGGTTGELFF	TGTGCCAGTAGTATTCTTCCAGCGGGAGGTACCACCGGGGAGCTGTTTTTT
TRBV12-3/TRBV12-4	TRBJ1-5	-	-	CASSFQGSQPQHF	TGTGCCAGCAGTTTTCAGGGTAGTCAGCCCCAGCATTTT
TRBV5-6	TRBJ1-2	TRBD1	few	CASSLGDRTPGGYTF	TGTGCCAGCAGCTTGGGGGACAGGACGCCCGGAGGCTACACCTTC
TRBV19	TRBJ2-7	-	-	CASRKYRAESYEQYF	TGTGCCAGTAGAAAATACAGGGCAGAGTCCTACGAGCAGTACTTC
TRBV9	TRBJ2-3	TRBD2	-	CAGKPLAALTDTQYF	TGTGCCGGAAAACCCCTAGCGGCTCTCACAGATACGCAGTATTTT
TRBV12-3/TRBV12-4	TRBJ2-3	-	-	CASSLFADTQYF	TGTGCCAGCAGTTTATTCGCAGATACGCAGTATTTT
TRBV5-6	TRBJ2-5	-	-	CASSLFFTERETQYF	TGTGCCAGCAGCTTGTTTTTCACAGAACGAGAGACCCAGTACTTC
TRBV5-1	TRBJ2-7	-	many	CASSPRSGESEQYF	TGCGCCAGCAGCCCGAGGTCGGGGGAATCGGAGCAGTACTTC
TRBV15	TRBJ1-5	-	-	CATSRDRGAWQPQHF	TGTGCCACCAGCAGAGATCGGGGGGCCTGGCAGCCCCAGCATTTT
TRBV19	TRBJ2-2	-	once	CASSPRDYTGELFF	TGTGCCAGTAGTCCGAGGGACTACACCGGGGAGCTGTTTTTT
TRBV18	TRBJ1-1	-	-	CASSPWGGGDTEAFF	TGTGCCAGCTCACCTTGGGGCGGAGGGGACACTGAAGCTTTCTTT
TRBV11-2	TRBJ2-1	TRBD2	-	CASSLRASGYNEQFF	TGTGCCAGCAGCTTAAGAGCTAGCGGCTACAATGAGCAGTTCTTC
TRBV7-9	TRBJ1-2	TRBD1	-	CASSLVEGGRGYTF	TGTGCCAGCAGCTTAGTTGAAGGGGGCCGGGGCTACACCTTC
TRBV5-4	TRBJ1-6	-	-	CASRPDGSSYNSPLHF	TGTGCCAGCAGGCCAGACGGGAGCTCCTATAATTCACCCCTCCACTTT
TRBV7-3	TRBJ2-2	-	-	CASSLGTSGELFF	TGTGCCAGCAGCTTAGGGACTTCCGGGGAGCTGTTTTTT
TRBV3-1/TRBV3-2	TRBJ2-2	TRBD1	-	CASSTTGGNTGELFF	TGTGCCAGCAGCACGACAGGGGGCAACACCGGGGAGCTGTTTTTT
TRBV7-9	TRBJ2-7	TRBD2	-	CASSLNSGSYEQYF	TGTGCCAGCAGCTTAAATAGCGGGAGCTACGAGCAGTACTTC
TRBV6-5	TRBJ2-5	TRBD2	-	CASSLSATSGETQYF	TGTGCCAGCAGTTTGTCCGCGACTAGCGGAGAGACCCAGTACTTC
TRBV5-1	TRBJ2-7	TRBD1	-	CASSFLDRVHEQYF	TGCGCCAGCAGCTTCCTCGACAGGGTCCACGAGCAGTACTTC
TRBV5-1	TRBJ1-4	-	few	CASSLGAGRSDEKLFF	TGCGCCAGCTCGTTGGGCGCGGGGCGTTCGGATGAAAAACTGTTTTTT
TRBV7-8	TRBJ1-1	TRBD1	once	CASSPRPTGGIAEAFF	TGTGCCAGCAGCCCCCGACCGACAGGGGGAATCGCTGAAGCTTTCTTT
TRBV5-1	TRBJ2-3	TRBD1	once	CASGLGQESTNTQYF	TGCGCCAGCGGGCTGGGACAGGAGTCCACCAATACGCAGTATTTT
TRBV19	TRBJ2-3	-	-	CASSIAAPDTQYF	TGTGCCAGTAGTATTGCCGCGCCGGATACGCAGTATTTT
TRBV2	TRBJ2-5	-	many	CASTIRETQYF	TGTGCCAGCACTATCCGAGAGACCCAGTACTTC
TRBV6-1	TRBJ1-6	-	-	CASSEGSWSYNSPLHF	TGTGCCAGCAGTGAAGGGAGTTGGTCCTATAATTCACCCCTCCACTTT